This T cell receptor (beta chain) was sequenced during a study of shared clonotypes between healthy human individuals. With regard to this clone: This specimen includes other DNA sequences encoding the same CDR3.

Method: immunoSEQ multiplex PCR; TCRdb's copy keeps in-frame clones and lacks some. The sample carries around 1.5 million clones, 95% to 99% recorded once. Germline trimming cut 0 bases from V and 4 bases from J; bases unmatched to any gene: 3. CDR3 size: 14 residues. Looked up from germline, CDR1 is SGHTA and CDR2 is FQGNSA. The TCR was taken from a man between 25 and 39 years old in good health. Source material: naive CD4+ T cells sorted from blood. Specified subset: CD45RA+ positively selected. The rearrangement uses TRBV7-2 and TRBJ2-7, with 7 bases that match TRBD2. This CDR3 is CASSLAGGPYEQYF. CDR3 nucleotide sequence: TGTGCCAGCAGCTTAGCGGGAGGGCCTTACGAGCAGTACTTC.